These 5 T cell receptor beta chains came from one sample sequenced in a study of metastatic and nonmetastatic thyroid tumors. Through MiXCR, TCRdb re-clonotyped the PCR reads. The table shows 20,000 to 25,000 clones, with around 19% occurring only once. Every patient was untreated before thyroid surgery. Sequenced: blood. The receptors come from a female donor with papillary thyroid cancer or a benign thyroid nodule (not recorded which). Some clones in this sample may be carry-over from other donors' samples.

This clone was detected many times. The chain recombines TRBV5-4 with TRBJ1-5; D call uncertain. There are 13 residues in the CDR3. Germline CDR1 and CDR2: SGHNT and YYREEE (reference sequence). The V and J ends lost 2 bases and 0 bases respectively, with 3 bases between them. CDR3 loop: CASSLGSNQPQHF. The CDR3, as DNA: TGTGCCAGCAGCTTAGGTAGCAATCAGCCCCAGCATTTT.

This clone was seen a few times. The CDR3 region is CASRGTTRGNQPQHF. The CDR3, as DNA: TGTGCCAGCAGAGGGACAACCCGAGGCAATCAGCCCCAGCATTTT. The chain links TRBV2 to TRBJ1-5; D may be TRBD1 (6 bases). The V gene's germline CDR1 is SNHLY and CDR2 FYNNEI. Trimming removed 6 bases at V and 2 bases at J, with 14 bases between. The CDR3 runs 15 residues.

This clone is medium-sized within its sample. The V gene is TRBV2, the J gene TRBJ1-6; tentatively, D is TRBD1 (6 bases). CDR3 length equals 13 residues. Germline CDR1 reads SNHLY; CDR2 reads FYNNEI. Trimming stripped 2 bases from V and 13 bases from J, with 12 bases between. The CDR3 DNA sequence: TGTGCCAGCAGTGAACGACAGGCCTTCCCCCTCCACTTT. The encoded protein is CASSERQAFPLHF.

This clone was counted ten times or more. The V and J genes are TRBV6-1 and TRBJ1-4; D is ambiguous. V shed 8 bases and J shed 6 bases, with 13 bases lying between them. Germline lookup yields CDR1 MNHNS and CDR2 SASEGT. This CDR3 spans 13 amino acids. The CDR3 DNA is TGTGCCAGCGGGTCTTACGAGGATGAAAAACTGTTTTTT. Protein: CASGSYEDEKLFF.

This clone came up many times. The chain is built from TRBV18 and TRBJ2-2; tentatively, D is TRBD1 (7 bases). V was trimmed by 3 bases and J by 8 bases, leaving 10 bases between them. Looked up from germline, CDR1 is KGHSH and CDR2 is LQKENI. This CDR3 has 13 amino acids. The CDR3: CASSPRGQGELFF. In DNA, the CDR3 is TGTGCCAGCTCACCGCGGGGACAGGGGGAGCTGTTTTTT. Full variable domain (outside the CDR3, taken from reference TRBV18 and TRBJ2-2): NAGVMQNPRHLVRRRGQEARLRCSPMKGHSHVYWYRQLPEEGLKFMVYLQKENIIDESGMPKERFSAEFPKEGPSILRIQQVVRGDSAAYFCASSPRGQGELFFGEGSRLTVL.